This TCR beta chain stems from a study of blood T cell repertoires in COVID-19. As for the study in general: The United States, Italy and Spain supplied acute and convalescent COVID-19 samples. Nucleic acid was either cDNA or gDNA, and it came from T cells, B-cell-depleted T cells, or PBMCs.

How the authors handled the data: Nucleated cell number was recorded as an estimate derived from reference gene primer amplification. Repertoires were generated with immunoSEQ multiplex PCR, while TCRdb's copy carries only in-frame clones and drops some. V and J calls and clone size come straight from that table; D and trimming were deduced from the DNA. The table has tens of thousands of clones, about 89% seen once. The source is a human donor in a cohort sampled during active COVID-19. Specimen: peripheral blood.

Written as DNA, the CDR3 is TGTGCCAGCAGTCGGGAGATGGGCTATAATTCACCCCTCCACTTT. Protein product: CASSREMGYNSPLHF. V usage is TRBV2 and J usage is TRBJ1-6; D gene unclear. There are 15 residues in the CDR3. V gave up 5 bases and J gave up 3 bases, with 11 bases separating them. CDR1 is SNHLY, CDR2 FYNNEI, per germline.